A single sample is the source of the 27 T cell receptor beta chains below, sequenced in a study of blood T cell repertoires in COVID-19. Some clones are missing from TCRdb's copy, which holds only in-frame ones; the method was immunoSEQ multiplex PCR. The data show 150,000 to 200,000 clones, with 82% seen just once and approximately 8.1% held by the top ten. Sequencing was done on a sample of peripheral blood. These receptors were taken from a woman aged 55-70 years with COVID-19, enrolled during active disease.

This clone has just a few counts. The rearrangement uses TRBV14 and TRBJ1-5; the D is unclear. Deletions cut 1 base from V and 0 bases from J, with 4 bases between. The CDR3 length is 14 residues. Germline CDR1 and CDR2: SGHDN and FVKESK. The CDR3 coding sequence is TGTGCCAGCAGCCAAGCAGGTAGCAATCAGCCCCAGCATTTT. Amino acid sequence: CASSQAGSNQPQHF.

This chain joins TRBV11-2 and TRBJ2-3, with a tentative D call TRBD1 (6 bases). Trimming removed 6 bases from V and 0 bases from J, with 13 bases in between. The CDR3 runs 15 residues. Germline loops: CDR1 SGHAT, CDR2 FQNNGV. CDR3 in amino acids: CASSLTGSSTDTQYF. Here the CDR3 DNA reads TGTGCCAGCAGTCTTACAGGGTCTAGCACAGATACGCAGTATTTT. Using reference TRBV11-2 and TRBJ2-3 for the parts outside the CDR3, the full variable domain is EAGVAQSPRYKIIEKRQSVAFWCNPISGHATLYWYQQILGQGPKLLIQFQNNGVVDDSQLPKDRFSAERLKGVDSTLKIQPAKLEDSAVYLCASSLTGSSTDTQYFGPGTRLTVL.

The chain links TRBV28 to TRBJ2-1; D call uncertain. Trimming removed 5 bases from V and 7 bases from J, with 15 bases in between. Germline V gene sequence: CDR1 MDHEN, CDR2 SYDVKM. The length of the CDR3 is 14 residues. In DNA form, the CDR3 reads TGTGCCAGCAGTCCCCCTATGCGTGGTAATGAGCAGTTCTTC. This sequence encodes CASSPPMRGNEQFF.

The V and J genes are TRBV28 and TRBJ1-4; D gene unclear. Trimming removed 4 bases at V and 0 bases at J, with 6 bases between. The CDR3 spans 14 residues. The germline V gene encodes CDR1 MDHEN and CDR2 SYDVKM. The CDR3 nucleotides read TGTGCCAGCAGTTCCCAATCAACTAATGAAAAACTGTTTTTT. It specifies CASSSQSTNEKLFF.

J is TRBJ2-2 and V is TRBV5-1, with 7 bases aligning to TRBD1. The CDR3 loop spans 14 amino acids. The junction had 7 bases not matched to a gene; V was cut back by 4 bases and J by 7 bases. Germline CDR1 reads SGHRS; CDR2 reads YFSETQ. Here the CDR3 reads CASSVTGFGGELFF. Here the CDR3 DNA reads TGCGCCAGCAGCGTGACAGGGTTTGGCGGGGAGCTGTTTTTT.

There are a few counts of this clone. This chain links TRBV5-6 with TRBJ1-1; D is undetermined. The germline gives CDR1 SGHDT, CDR2 YYEEEE. V was shortened by 4 bases and J by 3 bases, with 16 bases between the two germline ends. The CDR3 length is 15 residues. As DNA, the CDR3 is TGTGCCAGCAGCGCCCGGGGTTGGGGAGACACTGAAGCTTTCTTT. It codes for CASSARGWGDTEAFF.

V is TRBV27 and J is TRBJ1-2; D might be TRBD1 (5 bases). Germline assignment: CDR1 MNHEY and CDR2 SMNVEV (reference sequence). CDR3 length: 15 amino acids. The germline V and J ends were trimmed by 7 bases and 6 bases, with 21 bases remaining between them. The CDR3 DNA reads TGTGCCAGCAAGGGCAGGGCGCCTTTTTTCGATGGCTACACCTTC. Encoded protein: CASKGRAPFFDGYTF.

The V gene is TRBV18, the J gene TRBJ2-2, with 7 bases fitting TRBD1. Looked up from germline, CDR1 is KGHSH and CDR2 is LQKENI. The CDR3 sequence is 16 residues long. V gave up 1 base and J gave up 2 bases; unmatched junction bases: 4. The CDR3 is CASSPRQGVNTGELFF. The CDR3 DNA follows: TGTGCCAGCTCACCACGGCAGGGGGTTAACACCGGGGAGCTGTTTTTT.

The chain has TRBV5-1 and TRBJ1-1; TRBD1 agrees at 7 bases. The CDR3 covers 14 residues. Germline trimming cut 4 bases from V and 4 bases from J; bases unmatched to any gene: 7. The germline CDR1 and CDR2 sequences are SGHRS and YFSETQ. The CDR3 region is CASSGDSLVTEAFF. DNA of the CDR3: TGCGCCAGCAGCGGGGACAGTTTGGTCACTGAAGCTTTCTTT.

The CDR3 nucleotides read TGTGCCTGGAGACAGGGAACCTATGGCTACACCTTC. Its protein is CAWRQGTYGYTF. V is TRBV30 and J is TRBJ1-2, with D perhaps TRBD1 (6 bases). V gave up 3 bases and J gave up 4 bases, with 9 bases separating them. Germline values: CDR1 GTSNPN, CDR2 SVGIG (reference sequence). This CDR3 has 12 residues.

The V gene is TRBV27, the J gene TRBJ1-6; possible D gene TRBD1, 6 bases. The V and J ends lost 5 bases and 10 bases respectively, with 12 bases between them. Germline V gene data show CDR1 as MNHEY and CDR2 as SMNVEV (reference sequence). This CDR3 is 13 amino acids long. CDR3 residues: CASSNPGVSPLHF. CDR3 in DNA: TGTGCCAGCAGTAACCCAGGGGTCTCACCCCTCCACTTT.

V is TRBV5-4 and J is TRBJ2-2; D unresolved. Trimming cost V 4 bases and J 2 bases, with 12 bases left between them. Germline-derived CDR1 and CDR2 are SGHNT and YYREEE (reference sequence). The CDR3 length is 15 residues. The CDR3 here is CASSLDLSNTGELFF. The CDR3 DNA reads as TGTGCCAGCAGCCTGGACCTATCTAACACCGGGGAGCTGTTTTTT. The variable domain in full, completed from reference TRBV5-4 and TRBJ2-2, reads ETGVTQSPTHLIKTRGQQVTLRCSSQSGHNTVSWYQQALGQGPQFIFQYYREEENGRGNFPPRFSGLQFPNYSSELNVNALELDDSALYLCASSLDLSNTGELFFGEGSRLTVL.

V is TRBV3-1 (or the pseudogene TRBV3-2) and J is TRBJ1-1; D perhaps matches TRBD1 (6 bases). Germline-derived CDR1 and CDR2 are LGHDT and YNNKEL (reference sequence). The CDR3 consists of 14 residues. Between the trimmed V and J ends, which lost 3 bases and 5 bases, there was a span of 13 bases. CDR3 DNA: TGTGCCAGCAGCCAGGGGCAGGGGCGTACTGAAGCTTTCTTT. It codes for CASSQGQGRTEAFF.

This clone was detected a few times. The chain is built from TRBV5-6 and TRBJ2-1; 12 bases map to TRBD1. The CDR3 length is 15 residues. Germline values: CDR1 SGHDT, CDR2 YYEEEE. V was pared by 4 bases and J by 6 bases, with 5 bases of the junction left unmatched. Here the CDR3 reads CASSGTGGGSNEQFF. As DNA, the CDR3 is TGTGCCAGCAGCGGGACAGGGGGCGGGAGCAATGAGCAGTTCTTC.

The chain employs TRBV7-2 and TRBJ2-1; possibly TRBD1 for D (5 bases). Trimming removed 5 bases from V and 3 bases from J, with 17 bases in between. Looked up from germline, CDR1 is SGHTA and CDR2 is FQGNSA. CDR3 size: 16 residues. The CDR3 bases are TGTGCCAGCAGCCCCACGGGCAGGGAAGGCTACAATGAGCAGTTCTTC. It yields the protein CASSPTGREGYNEQFF. Supplemented by reference TRBV7-2 and TRBJ2-1, the full variable domain reads GAGVSQSPSNKVTEKGKDVELRCDPISGHTALYWYRQSLGQGLEFLIYFQGNSAPDKSGLPSDRFSAERTGGSVSTLTIQRTQQEDSAVYLCASSPTGREGYNEQFFGPGTRLTVL.

The gene calls are TRBV2 and TRBJ2-7, with a tentative D call TRBD2 (5 bases). There are 14 residues in the CDR3. The germline V gene has CDR1 SNHLY and CDR2 FYNNEI. Trimming shortened V by 3 bases and J by 1 base, and 10 bases separated the two germline ends. CDR3: CASSDGRGSYEQYF. Here the CDR3 DNA reads TGTGCCAGCAGTGATGGTCGCGGGTCCTACGAGCAGTACTTC.

The rearrangement joins TRBV9 to TRBJ1-1; D gene unclear. This CDR3 comprises 14 residues. The ends were cut back, 4 bases at V and 3 bases at J, with 13 bases in the middle. The germline gives CDR1 SGDLS, CDR2 YYNGEE. CDR3 in DNA: TGTGCCAGCAGCCCCAGTGGAGGGCACACTGAAGCTTTCTTT. It is translated as CASSPSGGHTEAFF.

The chain couples TRBV9 to TRBJ2-2, with D possibly TRBD1 on 5 matching bases. The V end lost 0 bases, the J end lost 8 bases, and 8 bases lay between the germline ends. The CDR3 runs to 13 residues. CDR1 and CDR2 from the germline V gene are SGDLS and YYNGEE. CDR3 in amino acids: CASSVARTGELFF. CDR3 nucleotides: TGTGCCAGCAGCGTAGCCCGGACAGGGGAGCTGTTTTTT. Supplemented by reference TRBV9 and TRBJ2-2, the full variable domain reads DSGVTQTPKHLITATGQRVTLRCSPRSGDLSVYWYQQSLDQGLQFLIQYYNGEERAKGNILERFSAQQFPDLHSELNLSSLELGDSALYFCASSVARTGELFFGEGSRLTVL.

The rearrangement links TRBV4-2 to TRBJ1-5; 10 bases agree with TRBD1. The germline gives CDR1 LGHNA, CDR2 YNFKEQ. The length of the CDR3 is 17 residues. The trim removed 1 base at V and 2 bases at J, leaving 5 bases unmatched. This CDR3 is CASSQGDRGHRNQPQHF. The CDR3 region has the DNA TGTGCCAGCAGCCAAGGAGACAGGGGGCATCGCAATCAGCCCCAGCATTTT.

The rearrangement uses TRBV5-6 and TRBJ2-7; D remains ambiguous. This CDR3 comprises 15 residues. Germline CDR1 reads SGHDT; CDR2 reads YYEEEE. V was pared by 0 bases and J by 3 bases, with 13 bases between. CDR3 amino acids: CASSLDPELVYEQYF. The CDR3 nucleotides read TGTGCCAGCAGCTTGGACCCGGAGTTAGTCTACGAGCAGTACTTC.

The J gene is TRBJ2-5, the V gene TRBV6-5; no clear D. Trimming took off 4 bases at V and 1 base at J, with 4 bases between the two ends. Germline CDR1 reads MNHEY; CDR2 reads SVGAGI. The CDR3 is 12 residues long. The CDR3 sequence: CASSWSQETQYF. CDR3 sequence (DNA): TGTGCCAGCAGTTGGAGCCAAGAGACCCAGTACTTC.

The V and J genes are TRBV20-1 and TRBJ2-5; D perhaps matches TRBD1 (6 bases). Trimming took off 3 bases at V and 0 bases at J, with 8 bases between the two ends. Germline-derived CDR1 and CDR2 are DFQATT and SNEGSKA (reference sequence). This CDR3 contains 13 residues. CDR3 bases: TGCAGTGCTAGTACAGGGTACCAAGAGACCCAGTACTTC. Protein sequence: CSASTGYQETQYF.

This clone has a handful of counts. V is TRBV27 and J is TRBJ2-2; D remains ambiguous. Germline V gene lookup returns CDR1 MNHEY and CDR2 SMNVEV (reference sequence). CDR3 length equals 15 residues. Between the trimmed V and J ends, which lost 2 bases and 5 bases, there was a span of 12 bases. CDR3 region: CASSLRSRSTGELFF. The DNA for the CDR3 is TGTGCCAGCAGTTTACGTAGCAGAAGTACCGGGGAGCTGTTTTTT.

The genes are TRBV7-3 and TRBJ2-1; 10 bases agree with TRBD2. J was trimmed by 5 bases and V by 1 base; bases with no gene match: 2. Germline CDR1 SGHTA, CDR2 FQGTGA. The CDR3 loop spans 15 amino acids. The CDR3 DNA reads TGTGCCAGCAGCTTAAACGGACTAGCGGACAATGAGCAGTTCTTC. Its protein product is CASSLNGLADNEQFF.

CDR3 in DNA: TGTGCCAGCAGTTTTGCGGGCCAGGGGGTTTATGGCTACACCTTC. Protein: CASSFAGQGVYGYTF. The chain combines TRBV27 with TRBJ1-2; 7 nucleotides align to TRBD1. The CDR3 sequence is 15 residues long. Germline assignment: CDR1 MNHEY and CDR2 SMNVEV (reference sequence). The V segment lost 3 bases and the J segment 5 bases; nucleotides outside the gene matches: 9.

The chain is built from TRBV7-2 and TRBJ2-5, with TRBD2 matching over 9 bases. The CDR3 consists of 15 residues. V was pared by 1 base and J by 4 bases, with 4 bases of the junction left unmatched. Germline V CDR1 and CDR2: SGHTA, FQGNSA. The CDR3 protein is CASSLGPAGGETQYF. The DNA for the CDR3 is TGTGCCAGCAGCTTAGGGCCAGCGGGGGGAGAGACCCAGTACTTC.

The V and J genes are TRBV7-9 and TRBJ1-1; a possible D gene is TRBD1 (5 bases). Germline V gives CDR1 SEHNR, CDR2 FQNEAQ (reference sequence). The CDR3 consists of 14 residues. The V gene lost 3 bases and the J gene lost 1 base, with 9 bases spanning the gap. The CDR3 region is CASSFGGRNTEAFF. Here the CDR3 DNA reads TGTGCCAGCAGCTTCGGGGGACGGAACACTGAAGCTTTCTTT.